A selection of T cell receptor beta chains follows, all from one sample in a study of OX40 agonist ivuxolimab in advanced cancers. The data were produced by immunoSEQ multiplex PCR, yet TCRdb's version contains in-frame clones alone and is incomplete. The top ten hold approximately 12% of the sample, which has some 40,000 clones, over 65% seen once. Sequenced here: CD4+ or CD8+ T cells sorted from blood, sampled in a trial of the OX40 agonist ivuxolimab. These receptors were taken from an adult with an advanced solid tumor such as melanoma, head and neck, liver or kidney cancer. CDR3s include the opening cysteine and the closing phenylalanine or tryptophan. A D gene is named only where the DNA matches it firmly. Only part of the rows carry a size: once, few, many, or a class if the clone is expanded.

V gene,clone size,D gene,J gene,CDR3 DNA,CDR3 protein
TRBV29-1,.,TRBD2,TRBJ2-5,TGCAGCGTGGCACGGACTCTAGCGGGAGGATTCGGCGAGACCCAGTACTTC,CSVARTLAGGFGETQYF
TRBV28,.,TRBD1,TRBJ1-1,TGTGCCAGCAGTACAGGGGGCGGGACCACTGAAGCTTTCTTT,CASSTGGGTTEAFF
TRBV19,.,.,TRBJ2-7,TGTGCCAGTAGTATAGGAGGGGGAGACGGGAGGCACGAGCAGTACTTC,CASSIGGGDGRHEQYF
TRBV10-3,.,TRBD1,TRBJ2-5,TGTGCCATCCGGGAAGGGGGCTCCCAAGAGACCCAGTACTTC,CAIREGGSQETQYF
TRBV28,.,.,TRBJ2-6,TGTGCCAGCAGCCGCACCGCACTAGGGGGGAGGGCCAACGTCCTGACTTTC,CASSRTALGGRANVLTF
TRBV19,.,TRBD1,TRBJ1-1,TGTGCCACCCAACGACAGGGGGCCGGAACTGAAGCTTTCTTT,CATQRQGAGTEAFF
TRBV28,.,.,TRBJ1-5,TGTGCCAGCAGTTCGAACACGGCCTACGGCAATCAGCCCCAGCATTTT,CASSSNTAYGNQPQHF
TRBV18,.,.,TRBJ1-2,TGTGCCAGCTCACCAGATGGTACTTCGCGACGCTATGGCTACACCTTC,CASSPDGTSRRYGYTF
TRBV5-1,.,TRBD1,TRBJ1-1,TGCGCCAGCAGCTCGGGACAGGTTAACACTGAAGCTTTCTTT,CASSSGQVNTEAFF
TRBV7-8,.,.,TRBJ1-1,TGTGCCAGCAGCTTAGGTCAATGGACTGAAGCTTTCTTT,CASSLGQWTEAFF
TRBV11-1,.,TRBD1,TRBJ2-4,TGTGCCAGCAGCGCCAGAAACAGGGGAGCCAAAAACATTCAGTACTTC,CASSARNRGAKNIQYF
TRBV6-5,.,TRBD2,TRBJ2-1,TGTGCCAGCAGTTCGAGGACTAGCGGAACCTACAATGAGCAGTTCTTC,CASSSRTSGTYNEQFF
TRBV6-5,.,.,TRBJ2-3,TGTGCCAGCCGTCCTAGCACAGATACGCAGTATTTT,CASRPSTDTQYF
TRBV5-1,.,.,TRBJ1-1,TGCGCCAGCAGCTCCCTCCGGGGTGGGGGAGAAGGCACTGAAGCTTTCTTT,CASSSLRGGGEGTEAFF
TRBV19,.,.,TRBJ1-5,TGTGCCAGTAGTGCCCTTGGGAGCAATCAGCCCCAGCATTTT,CASSALGSNQPQHF
TRBV30,.,TRBD2,TRBJ2-3,TGTGCCTGGAGTGTACTAGCGGGAGTTGCGCAGTATTTT,CAWSVLAGVAQYF
TRBV7-9,.,TRBD2,TRBJ2-7,TGTGCCAGCAGCTTGCTAGCGGGAGGCGAGCAGTACTTC,CASSLLAGGEQYF
TRBV7-2,.,TRBD1,TRBJ2-2,TGTGCCAGCAGCATTCAGGGGGCGAGCGGGGAGCTGTTTTTT,CASSIQGASGELFF
TRBV4-1,.,.,TRBJ2-1,TGCGCCAGCAGCCAAGTAGATCTAGTAAAGCACAATGAGCAGTTCTTC,CASSQVDLVKHNEQFF
TRBV6-4,.,TRBD2,TRBJ2-1,TGTGCCAGCAGTGAACTAGCGGGAGGGGTGGATGAGCAGTTCTTC,CASSELAGGVDEQFF
TRBV28,.,.,TRBJ1-2,TGTGCCAGCATGAGGGGAGGGTCTAACTATGGCTACACCTTC,CASMRGGSNYGYTF
TRBV11-2,.,.,TRBJ2-3,TGTGCCAGCAGCTTATATCGCGGAACGGGCACAGATACGCAGTATTTT,CASSLYRGTGTDTQYF
TRBV5-1,.,.,TRBJ2-7,TGCGCCAGCAGCTTGGCCGGGGGCCCCTACGAGCAGTACTTC,CASSLAGGPYEQYF
TRBV5-1,.,TRBD2,TRBJ2-3,TGCGCCAGCAGCTTAGCGGGGGGAAGCACAGATACGCAGTATTTT,CASSLAGGSTDTQYF
TRBV27,.,.,TRBJ2-5,TGTGCCAGCAGTTTATCGTGGACAGCTCAAGAGACCCAGTACTTC,CASSLSWTAQETQYF
TRBV6-6,.,TRBD1,TRBJ1-1,TGTGCCAGCAGTTTAAAGGACAGGCCCAGGACTGAAGCTTTCTTT,CASSLKDRPRTEAFF
TRBV10-3,few,TRBD1,TRBJ1-5,TGTGCCATCAGACAGGACAGGCTCAATCAGCCCCAGCATTTT,CAIRQDRLNQPQHF
TRBV18,medium-sized,.,TRBJ1-1,TGTGCCAGCTCACCACAGGGGGCTGAAGCTTTCTTT,CASSPQGAEAFF
TRBV5-1,.,.,TRBJ2-3,TGCGCCAGCAGCTTTCCTACAGATACGCAGTATTTT,CASSFPTDTQYF
TRBV5-1,.,TRBD1,TRBJ1-1,TGCGCCAGCAGCACGGGACAGGGTATCACTGAAGCTTTCTTT,CASSTGQGITEAFF
TRBV6-1,.,TRBD1,TRBJ2-2,TGTGCCAGCAATCAGGGGGCGGGCACCGGGGAGCTGTTTTTT,CASNQGAGTGELFF
TRBV19,.,.,TRBJ1-2,TGTGCCAGTAGTATGGCAGGGGACTATGGCTACACCTTC,CASSMAGDYGYTF
TRBV4-1,.,TRBD1,TRBJ2-7,TGCGCCAGCAGCCAAGTACAGGGGCCCTACGAGCAGTACTTC,CASSQVQGPYEQYF
TRBV7-8,.,.,TRBJ2-7,TGTGCCAGCAGCCCAAGCACCGCAACGGTGTTACATACACAGTACTTC,CASSPSTATVLHTQYF
TRBV18,.,.,TRBJ1-2,TGTGCCAGCTCACCACCGGCAATCTACGACTATGGCTACACCTTC,CASSPPAIYDYGYTF
TRBV5-1,.,.,TRBJ2-1,TGCGCCAGCAGCAGTAGACAGACCTACAATGAGCAGTTCTTC,CASSSRQTYNEQFF
TRBV5-4,.,TRBD2,TRBJ2-3,TGTGCCAGCAGCCAAAGACTAGCGGGAAGGACAGATACGCAGTATTTT,CASSQRLAGRTDTQYF
TRBV11-2,.,.,TRBJ1-2,TGTGCCAGCGGGGAAGGAAACTATGGCTACACCTTC,CASGEGNYGYTF
TRBV27,once,.,TRBJ2-7,TGTGCCAGCAGTCCTTTAGGGGGGGAGGGCGAGCAGTACTTC,CASSPLGGEGEQYF
TRBV6-5,.,.,TRBJ1-2,TGTGCCAGCAGTTACCGGGAGGGACACAAAAACTATGGCTACACCTTC,CASSYREGHKNYGYTF
TRBV28,once,TRBD1,TRBJ1-6,TGTGCCAGCAGATCAGGGGGTATGGATTCACCCCTCCACTTT,CASRSGGMDSPLHF
TRBV4-1,.,.,TRBJ1-5,TGCGCCAGCAGCCTCGGGACTGATCAGCCCCAGCATTTT,CASSLGTDQPQHF
TRBV7-2,.,TRBD2,TRBJ2-1,TGTGCCAGCAGCTTACCGGGGACTAGCGGTTACAATGAGCAGTTCTTC,CASSLPGTSGYNEQFF
TRBV27,.,.,TRBJ1-3,TGTGCCAGCAGTTTATGGGGTCCTGGAAACACCATATATTTT,CASSLWGPGNTIYF
TRBV10-2,.,TRBD1,TRBJ1-5,TGCGCCAGCAGTCCAGGGGGTCGGAATCAGCCCCAGCATTTT,CASSPGGRNQPQHF
TRBV19,once,.,TRBJ2-3,TGTGCCAGTAGTATGACAGGCCGCACAGATACGCAGTATTTT,CASSMTGRTDTQYF
TRBV28,.,TRBD1,TRBJ2-1,TGTGCCAGCAACGGACAGGGGCGCCCGGAGCAGTTCTTC,CASNGQGRPEQFF
TRBV27,.,.,TRBJ2-3,TGTGCCAGCAGACTCCTAGGAGGGATCTTGTCTAGCACAGATACGCAGTATTTT,CASRLLGGILSSTDTQYF
TRBV7-9,once,.,TRBJ1-1,TGTGCCAGCAGCTTACTGGGGGCCGTGACTGAAGCTTTCTTT,CASSLLGAVTEAFF
TRBV5-1,.,.,TRBJ1-2,TGCGCCAGCAGTTCCGAAGGGGTGGGAACGGGCTACACCTTC,CASSSEGVGTGYTF
TRBV6-5,.,.,TRBJ2-2,TGTGCCAGCAGTTATGGGGCTGGAGCTAACACCGGGGAGCTGTTTTTT,CASSYGAGANTGELFF
TRBV28,.,.,TRBJ1-1,TGTGCCAGCAGTTACCTACAGTCTCAAGCTTTCTTT,CASSYLQSQAFF
TRBV30,.,TRBD2,TRBJ2-1,TGTGCCTGGAGTGTAGTCCTAGCGGGGGGGAATGAGCAGTTCTTC,CAWSVVLAGGNEQFF
TRBV4-3,.,.,TRBJ2-1,TGCGCCAGCAGCCAAGACTGGGATGAGCAGTTCTTC,CASSQDWDEQFF
TRBV6-1,.,.,TRBJ2-7,TGTGCCAGCAGTGGTGACTCCGCCGAGCAGTACTTC,CASSGDSAEQYF